A single sample is the source of the 2 T cell receptor beta chains below, sequenced in a study of tumor and adjacent non-tumor tissue in lung cancer. This sample's RNA came from whole unsorted tissue. TCRbeta libraries were built with three rounds of nested PCR, modified from ARM-PCR. One entry per CDR3 protein results from TCRdb running MiXCR on the multiplex PCR reads. The repertoire consists of over 110,000 distinct CDR3 sequences, with approximately 70% occurring once and the leading ten covering about 18%. The sample taken for sequencing was lung tumor tissue. The receptors come from a man in his sixties with small cell lung cancer.

Regarding this clonotype: Just one base apart from a much larger clone, this may be a read error. The chain employs TRBV7-8 and TRBJ2-5; D is unresolved. CDR3 length equals 12 residues. Germline lookup yields CDR1 SGHVS and CDR2 FQNEAQ. The CDR3 DNA reads as TGTGCCTGCAGCTCGCTACGAGAGACCCAGTACTTC. It encodes CACSSLRETQYF.

In the case of this clonotype: One junction end disagrees with the germline gene, perhaps due to a read error. The chain recombines TRBV28 with TRBJ2-7; no reliable D call. The germline V gene has CDR1 MDHEN and CDR2 SYDVKM. The CDR3 extends over 11 amino acids. The DNA of the CDR3 is TGTGCCAGCAAGACGTACCTCGAGCAGTGCTTC. Translating it yields CASKTYLEQCF. Full variable domain (missing parts from reference TRBV28 and TRBJ2-7): DVKVTQSSRYLVKRTGEKVFLECVQDMDHENMFWYRQDPGLGLRLIYFSYDVKMKEKGDIPEGYSVSREKKERFSLILESASTNQTSMYLCASKTYLEQCFGPGTRLTVT.